This section outlines one TCR beta chain sequence together with its context. The germline V gene encodes CDR1 MNHEY and CDR2 SVGEGT. V shed 0 bases and J shed 4 bases, with 13 bases lying between them. CDR3 length: 15 amino acids. The entry originates in a study of T cells in Graves' hyperthyroidism and ophthalmopathy. Study-level background: Before any treatment, at initial diagnosis, peripheral blood was collected.

Authors of the study amplified TCR beta CDR3 regions from RNA transcripts. First-round RT-PCR with HTBI primers amplified the TCR CDR3 region. A single record per CDR3 protein comes from TCRdb applying MiXCR to the multiplex PCR reads. The sample comprises around 610,000 distinct CDR3 sequences, approximately 15% of which are singletons, and 4% to 5.5% rests with the top ten. The TCR was taken from a woman aged 40 to 50 with Graves' ophthalmopathy. The sequenced material came from blood. The V call is TRBV6-2 or TRBV6-3, the J call TRBJ2-7; D remains unclear. The CDR3 nucleotides are TGTGCCAGCAGTTACTCAACACCGGCATTTTACGAGCAGTACTTC. Translating gives CASSYSTPAFYEQYF.